This entry lists 32 T cell receptor beta chains sequenced from one sample in a study of blood T cells in healthy people across ages. PCR was performed a second time for about 6 to 12 cycles using a sample-barcoded 5' primer and a J-beta primer mix. TCRdb independently ran MiXCR on the 5' RACE reads; one entry per CDR3 protein. The sample has roughly 1.9 million distinct CDR3 sequences, about two fifths seen once. Sample: blood. These receptors were taken from a human donor in good health.

This clonotype was recorded at least ten times. The chain combines TRBV5-1 with TRBJ2-3; 14 bases line up with TRBD2. CDR1 and CDR2 (germline): SGHRS, YFSETQ. The CDR3 length is 17 residues. J was trimmed by 8 bases and V by 3 bases; bases with no gene match: 11. CDR3 amino acids: CASSYGLAGGRTATQYF. CDR3 nucleotides: TGCGCCAGCAGCTACGGACTAGCGGGGGGTCGAACGGCTACGCAGTATTTT. The full variable domain, in which reference TRBV5-1 and TRBJ2-3 provide the parts outside the CDR3, is KAGVTQTPRYLIKTRGQQVTLSCSPISGHRSVSWYQQTPGQGLQFLFEYFSETQRNKGNFPGRFSGRQFSNSRSEMNVSTLELGDSALYLCASSYGLAGGRTATQYFGPGTRLTVL.

V is TRBV7-9 and J is TRBJ2-1; D remains unclear. From germline, CDR1 is SEHNR and CDR2 FQNEAQ (reference sequence). The germline V and J ends were trimmed by 5 bases and 9 bases, with 11 bases remaining between them. The CDR3 contains 12 residues. CDR3 amino acids: CASSPSWGEQFF. CDR3 DNA: TGTGCCAGCAGCCCCAGCTGGGGTGAGCAGTTCTTC.

This clonotype was detected only a few times. The CDR3 sequence is CSVEGQVGYQETQYF. CDR3 nucleotide sequence: TGCAGCGTTGAAGGACAGGTCGGGTACCAAGAGACCCAGTACTTC. The chain uses TRBV29-1 and TRBJ2-5; D is possibly TRBD1 (6 bases). This CDR3 is 15 amino acids long. With 1 base removed from V and 0 bases from J, the gap between germline ends came to 12 bases. The germline V gene encodes CDR1 SQVTM and CDR2 ANQGSEA.

In the case of this clonotype: A much larger clone lies a single base off, so this may be a read error. J is TRBJ2-3 and V is TRBV7-3; possible D gene TRBD2, 5 bases. The CDR3 contains 14 residues. CDR1 is SGHTA, CDR2 FQGTGA, per germline. The CDR3 region has the DNA TGTGCCAGCAAGGGAGCCTCAAGCACAGATGCGCAGTATTTT. It specifies CASKGASSTDAQYF.

The table lists this clonotype with a count of one. This chain links TRBV29-1 with TRBJ2-1; D unresolved. V dropped 5 bases and J dropped 8 bases, with 7 bases sitting between them. The CDR3 spans 10 residues. Looked up from germline, CDR1 is SQVTM and CDR2 is ANQGSEA. CDR3 region: CSVFFDEQFF. The CDR3 DNA reads as TGCAGCGTTTTTTTCGATGAGCAGTTCTTC.

The gene calls are TRBV27 and TRBJ2-4, with a tentative D call TRBD2 (6 bases). Near its end, the DNA agrees better with TRBJ2-7, so the J call may be wrong. The CDR3 is 15 residues long. CDR1 MNHEY and CDR2 SMNVEV come from the germline V gene (reference sequence). The CDR3 sequence is CASSPVGGKCYEQYF. As DNA, the CDR3 is TGTGCCAGCAGTCCTGTTGGGGGGAAGTGCTACGAGCAGTACTTC.

The rearrangement uses TRBV5-1 and TRBJ2-5, with 7 bases aligning to TRBD2. In germline, CDR1 is SGHRS, CDR2 YFSETQ. The CDR3 is 16 residues long. V gave up 2 bases and J gave up 3 bases; unmatched junction bases: 10. The CDR3 sequence is CASSLLARTSEETQYF. The CDR3 DNA reads as TGCGCCAGCAGCTTATTAGCCCGCACTAGCGAAGAGACCCAGTACTTC.

In this sample, this clonotype turned up once. Since a much larger clone is just one base distant, this may be a read error. The chain has TRBV9 and TRBJ2-3; no clear D gene. This CDR3 has 13 amino acids. Trimming cost V 0 bases and J 1 base, with 3 bases left between them. The germline CDR1 and CDR2 sequences are SGDLS and YYNGEE. The CDR3 DNA reads as TGTGCCAGCAGCGTAGCCCGCACAGATACGCAGTATTTT. Translated: CASSVARTDTQYF.

V usage is TRBV7-8 and J usage is TRBJ2-5, with D possibly TRBD2 on 5 matching bases. Germline V gene sequence: CDR1 SGHVS, CDR2 FQNEAQ. The CDR3 loop spans 16 amino acids. V was pared by 1 base and J by 0 bases, with 12 bases between. DNA for the CDR3: TGTGCCAGCAGCTTAGGGCCTGACTATTACCAAGAGACCCAGTACTTC. This translates into CASSLGPDYYQETQYF.

This chain connects TRBV14 to TRBJ2-5, with D maybe TRBD2 (7 bases). The ends were cut back, 4 bases at V and 2 bases at J, with 17 bases in the middle. Looked up from germline, CDR1 is SGHDN and CDR2 is FVKESK. The CDR3 sequence is 16 residues long. CDR3 DNA sequence: TGTGCCAGCAGCCTCTTACAGGGAGGGGGACAAGAGACCCAGTACTTC. It encodes CASSLLQGGGQETQYF.

The sample holds a few counts of this clonotype. This sequence joins TRBV10-3 and TRBJ1-2; D perhaps matches TRBD1 (5 bases). V lost 10 bases, J lost 1 base, and 16 bases lay in between. The germline V gene encodes CDR1 ENHRY and CDR2 SYGVKD. This CDR3 is 14 amino acids long. The CDR3 loop reads CATIRDPNNYGYTF. The CDR3 bases are TGTGCCACCATCCGGGACCCAAATAACTATGGCTACACCTTC.

The V gene is TRBV28, the J gene TRBJ1-1; D remains unclear. From germline, CDR1 is MDHEN and CDR2 SYDVKM. Trimming took 2 bases from V and 8 from J, leaving 6 bases between them. The CDR3 has 11 residues. The CDR3 DNA reads as TGTGCCAGCAGTTTAGGGTGGGAAGCTTTCTTT. It yields the protein CASSLGWEAFF.

This chain links TRBV28 with TRBJ2-5, with 12 nucleotides matching TRBD2. The CDR3 covers 14 residues. V trimming: 6 bases; J trimming: 9 bases; junction bases outside the gene matches: 8. Per the germline V gene, CDR1 is MDHEN and CDR2 is SYDVKM. As DNA, the CDR3 is TGTGCCAGCAGGGGACTAGCGGGTCGGGGGGCCCAGTACTTC. It yields the protein CASRGLAGRGAQYF.

The V call is TRBV6-6, the J call TRBJ1-2; D might be TRBD1 (6 bases). The CDR3 has 13 residues. Trimming took off 2 bases at V and 8 bases at J, with 12 bases between the two ends. In germline, CDR1 is MNHNY, CDR2 SVGAGI (reference sequence). The CDR3 DNA sequence: TGTGCCAGCAGTTACGGGACATTAAAGGGCTACACCTTC. It codes for CASSYGTLKGYTF.

V gene TRBV6-1 combines with J gene TRBJ2-1; 9 bases agree with TRBD2. The CDR3 sequence is 15 residues long. In germline, CDR1 is MNHNS, CDR2 SASEGT. J was trimmed by 0 bases and V by 4 bases; bases with no gene match: 1. The CDR3 loop is CASSGGGASYNEQFF. In DNA, the CDR3 is TGTGCCAGCAGTGGCGGGGGGGCCTCCTACAATGAGCAGTTCTTC.

This clonotype was seen at least ten times. The genes are TRBV5-1 and TRBJ2-3; D might be TRBD2 (5 bases). CDR3 size: 15 residues. Germline assignment: CDR1 SGHRS and CDR2 YFSETQ. V lost 0 bases, J lost 2 bases, and 10 bases lay in between. The CDR3 sequence is CASSLAYGDTDTQYF. CDR3 sequence (DNA): TGCGCCAGCAGCTTGGCTTACGGGGACACAGATACGCAGTATTTT.

The chain uses TRBV28 and TRBJ2-1; D ambiguous. The germline V gene encodes CDR1 MDHEN and CDR2 SYDVKM. The CDR3 spans 13 residues. The ends were cut back, 7 bases at V and 9 bases at J, with 16 bases in the middle. The CDR3 nucleotides are TGTGCCAGCATAGAATTTGGGCGGTCTGAGCAGTTCTTC. Translation gives CASIEFGRSEQFF. The full variable domain, rest sourced from reference TRBV28 and TRBJ2-1, is DVKVTQSSRYLVKRTGEKVFLECVQDMDHENMFWYRQDPGLGLRLIYFSYDVKMKEKGDIPEGYSVSREKKERFSLILESASTNQTSMYLCASIEFGRSEQFFGPGTRLTVL.

This chain connects TRBV7-9 to TRBJ2-5; D is undetermined. The V gene lost 2 bases and the J gene lost 3 bases, with 10 bases spanning the gap. The CDR3 consists of 14 residues. CDR1 and CDR2 from the germline V gene are SEHNR and FQNEAQ (reference sequence). This CDR3 is CASSLRWDEETQYF. DNA for the CDR3: TGTGCCAGCAGCTTAAGGTGGGATGAAGAGACCCAGTACTTC.

This clonotype was detected a few times. The chain couples TRBV9 to TRBJ2-5; 9 bases line up with TRBD2. Germline CDR1 and CDR2: SGDLS and YYNGEE. This CDR3 is 15 amino acids long. Germline trimming cut 4 bases from V and 5 bases from J; bases unmatched to any gene: 9. The CDR3 is CASSLEGLAGETQYF. CDR3 DNA sequence: TGTGCCAGCAGCCTAGAGGGTCTAGCGGGGGAGACCCAGTACTTC.

The rearrangement links TRBV7-9 to TRBJ1-2; 9 bases agree with TRBD1. The CDR3 extends over 19 amino acids. The germline CDR1 and CDR2 sequences are SEHNR and FQNEAQ (reference sequence). J lost 4 bases, V lost 3 bases, and 18 bases had no gene match. The CDR3 here is CASSFGPRSGTGLGYGYTF. The CDR3 coding sequence is TGTGCCAGCAGCTTCGGGCCCAGATCCGGGACAGGGCTTGGCTATGGCTACACCTTC.

This chain joins TRBV5-8 and TRBJ1-5; D is undetermined. CDR3 length: 15 residues. From germline, CDR1 is SGHTS and CDR2 YDEGEE. Trimming stripped 0 bases from V and 3 bases from J, with 10 bases between. The CDR3 here is CASSLGEGINQPQHF. The CDR3 coding sequence is TGTGCCAGCAGCTTGGGTGAAGGGATCAATCAGCCCCAGCATTTT.

This rearrangement joins TRBV29-1 to TRBJ2-1; no clear D. The germline V gene has CDR1 SQVTM and CDR2 ANQGSEA. Trimming cost V 3 bases and J 12 bases, with 12 bases left between them. CDR3 length equals 11 residues. The CDR3 DNA is TGCAGCGTTGAGCCAAGTTCGGGGCAGTTCTTC. Translating it yields CSVEPSSGQFF.

Only a few counts were recorded for this clonotype. The J gene is TRBJ1-2, the V gene TRBV6-5, with unresolved D. Trimming left V 6 bases short and J 4 bases short, with 12 bases between. Germline loops: CDR1 MNHEY, CDR2 SVGAGI. The CDR3 consists of 13 residues. CDR3 in amino acids: CASRKSGSYGYTF. In nucleotides, the CDR3 is TGTGCCAGCAGAAAATCCGGGTCCTATGGCTACACCTTC.

This sequence joins TRBV12-5 and TRBJ1-5; possibly TRBD1 for D (6 bases). Trimming cost V 11 bases and J 0 bases, with 11 bases left between them. Germline CDR1 and CDR2: LGHNT and FRNRAP. This CDR3 is 13 amino acids long. Here the CDR3 DNA reads TGTGCTTCCACAGGGAATAGCAATCAGCCCCAGCATTTT. Translating gives CASTGNSNQPQHF.

The chain combines TRBV20-1 with TRBJ2-3; D is perhaps TRBD1 or TRBD2 (5 bases each). The V gene's germline CDR1 is DFQATT and CDR2 SNEGSKA (reference sequence). The CDR3 contains 14 residues. The V end lost 4 bases, the J end lost 6 bases, and 17 bases lay between the germline ends. The CDR3 sequence is CSATRDQYTDTQYF. For the CDR3, the DNA is TGCAGTGCTACCCGGGACCAATACACGGATACGCAGTATTTT.

The chain links TRBV12-3 or TRBV12-4 to TRBJ2-4; D is perhaps TRBD2 (5 bases). The V end was cut by 6 bases, the J end by 8 bases, with 8 bases between. The CDR3 runs 11 residues. The CDR3 nucleotides are TGTGCCAGCAGCGACTATCACATTCAGTACTTC. Amino acid sequence: CASSDYHIQYF.

This clonotype was picked up a small number of times. V usage is TRBV12-3 or TRBV12-4 and J usage is TRBJ2-7, with D maybe TRBD1 (6 bases). This CDR3 has 14 amino acids. Trimming took off 8 bases at V and 5 bases at J, with 19 bases between the two ends. In nucleotides, the CDR3 is TGTGCCAGCGGGTCAGGGGTTACCGCGGACGAGCAGTACTTC. Its protein is CASGSGVTADEQYF.

This clonotype was seen a handful of times. The chain combines TRBV20-1 with TRBJ1-1; D not certain. Trimming removed 1 base from V and 0 bases from J, with 12 bases in between. CDR3 length equals 15 residues. Germline CDR1 reads DFQATT; CDR2 reads SNEGSKA (reference sequence). The DNA for the CDR3 is TGCAGTGCTAGAGGGGGTATGGAAATGAACACTGAAGCTTTCTTT. This sequence encodes CSARGGMEMNTEAFF.

This clonotype was counted between two and nine times. This rearrangement joins TRBV7-8 to TRBJ1-2; TRBD1 agrees at 7 bases. The CDR3 is 15 amino acids. With 4 bases clipped from V and 12 bases from J, the junction kept 17 bases outside the gene matches. Germline V gene lookup returns CDR1 SGHVS and CDR2 FQNEAQ. CDR3 bases: TGTGCCAGCAGCTCACCCGGGACAGAAACTATGGTGGACACCTTC. Protein sequence: CASSSPGTETMVDTF.

The chain carries TRBV4-1 and TRBJ1-5, with a weak D call TRBD1 (5 bases). V lost 1 base, J lost 4 bases, and 17 bases lay in between. This CDR3 is built from 17 residues. CDR1 MGHRA and CDR2 YSYEKL come from the germline V gene. The DNA for the CDR3 is TGCGCCAGCAGCCAAGTCCCACTGACAGCAGCAAATCAGCCCCAGCATTTT. Translating gives CASSQVPLTAANQPQHF.

This clonotype was observed a handful of times. The chain carries TRBV5-5 and TRBJ1-1; tentatively, D is TRBD1 (6 bases). Germline V gene sequence: CDR1 SGHKS, CDR2 YYEKEE (reference sequence). The V and J ends lost 4 bases and 2 bases respectively, with 12 bases between them. This CDR3 region has 14 residues. The CDR3 DNA sequence: TGTGCCAGCAGCAAACAGGGTATCAACACTGAAGCTTTCTTT. This sequence encodes CASSKQGINTEAFF. The full variable domain, rest sourced from reference TRBV5-5 and TRBJ1-1, is DAGVTQSPTHLIKTRGQQVTLRCSPISGHKSVSWYQQVLGQGPQFIFQYYEKEERGRGNFPDRFSARQFPNYSSELNVNALLLGDSALYLCASSKQGINTEAFFGQGTRLTVV.

This clonotype showed up just once. The rearrangement joins TRBV9 to TRBJ2-7, with no clear D. Trimming cost V 5 bases and J 3 bases, with 9 bases left between them. Germline CDR1 is SGDLS and CDR2 is YYNGEE. CDR3 length: 12 amino acids. The CDR3 is CASSTVDYEQYF. The CDR3 DNA is TGTGCCAGCAGTACCGTGGACTACGAGCAGTACTTC.